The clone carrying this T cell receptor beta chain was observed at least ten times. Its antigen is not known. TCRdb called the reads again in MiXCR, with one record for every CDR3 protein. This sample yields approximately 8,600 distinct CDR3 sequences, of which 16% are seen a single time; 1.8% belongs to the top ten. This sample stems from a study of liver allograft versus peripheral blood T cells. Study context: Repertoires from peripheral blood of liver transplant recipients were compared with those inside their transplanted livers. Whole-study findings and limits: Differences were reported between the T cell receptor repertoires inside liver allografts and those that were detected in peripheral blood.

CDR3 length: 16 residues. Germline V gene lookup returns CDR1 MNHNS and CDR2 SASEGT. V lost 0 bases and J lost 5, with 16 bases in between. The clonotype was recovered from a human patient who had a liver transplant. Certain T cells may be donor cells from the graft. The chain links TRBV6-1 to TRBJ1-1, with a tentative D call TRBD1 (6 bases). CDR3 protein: CASSEALLGRGTEAFF. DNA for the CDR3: TGTGCCAGCAGTGAAGCGCTTCTGGGCAGGGGAACTGAAGCTTTCTTT.